This T cell receptor beta chain was identified during a study of cytotoxic CD8 clonotypes in ibrutinib-treated CLL. Overall study: Of a cohort that held roughly eleven relapsed/refractory and some 16 treatment-naive patients, fewer than 18 were IGHV unmutated.

Losses at the gene ends were 1 base for V and 7 bases for J; bases not matched to a gene: 5. The CDR3 consists of 16 residues. Germline V lookup: CDR1 SGHRS, CDR2 YFSETQ. TCRdb keeps only in-frame clones here, not all; method: immunoSEQ multiplex PCR. The table has 68,000 or so clones, approximately 71% seen once. This material consisted of PBMCs, taken after 12 months of ibrutinib treatment. The TCR sequence derives from a human donor with chronic lymphocytic leukemia. The chain carries TRBV5-1 and TRBJ1-6; 10 nucleotides agree with TRBD1. This chain's CDR3 is CASSLQPDRGNSPLHF. In nucleotides, the CDR3 is TGCGCCAGCAGCTTGCAGCCGGACAGGGGGAATTCACCCCTCCACTTT.